Presented here are 11 T cell receptor beta chains from one specimen sequenced in a study of CD8+CD57+ T cells in acquired aplastic anemia. Investigators profiled TCR beta VDJ and CDR3 from genomic DNA template. TCRdb re-derived calls from the reads in MiXCR, one entry per CDR3 protein. The table records around 68,000 distinct CDR3 sequences, 45% to 60% of them present only once. Sample: sorted CD4+, CD8+, or CD8+CD57+ T cells (not recorded which) from PBMCs. The receptors were gathered from a human donor in good health, serving as a control.

This clonotype turned up a few times. The genes are TRBV19 and TRBJ1-2; 8 nucleotides agree with TRBD1. CDR3 length: 15 residues. J lost 4 bases, V lost 1 base, and 5 bases had no gene match. Germline V gene lookup returns CDR1 LNHDA and CDR2 SQIVND (reference sequence). For the CDR3, the DNA is TGTGCCAGTAGTATAGTAGGGGGACAGGCCTATGGCTACACCTTC. Translation: CASSIVGGQAYGYTF.

V gene TRBV9 combines with J gene TRBJ2-7; TRBD2 aligns across 14 bases. The CDR3 totals 14 residues. Trimming removed 0 bases from V and 9 bases from J; junction bases left unmatched: 2. Germline CDR1 is SGDLS and CDR2 is YYNGEE. The CDR3 coding sequence is TGTGCCAGCAGCGTAGAAGGGACTAGCGGGAGGCAGTACTTC. Amino acid sequence: CASSVEGTSGRQYF. The variable domain in full, completed from reference TRBV9 and TRBJ2-7, reads DSGVTQTPKHLITATGQRVTLRCSPRSGDLSVYWYQQSLDQGLQFLIQYYNGEERAKGNILERFSAQQFPDLHSELNLSSLELGDSALYFCASSVEGTSGRQYFGPGTRLTVT.

As for this clonotype: An end of the junction does not agree with germline; a read error may underlie this. V is TRBV2 and J is TRBJ1-5; D is unresolved. The CDR3 has 12 residues. The germline V gene encodes CDR1 SNHLY and CDR2 FYNNEI. CDR3 in DNA: TGTGCCACCAGTGATGGTAATCAGCCCCAGCATTTT. This sequence encodes CATSDGNQPQHF.

This clonotype showed up many times. The genes are TRBV19 and TRBJ2-7; 8 nucleotides match TRBD1. Germline V lookup: CDR1 LNHDA, CDR2 SQIVND (reference sequence). Trimming removed 5 bases from V and 0 bases from J; junction bases left unmatched: 3. The CDR3 totals 14 residues. CDR3 nucleotide sequence: TGTGCCAGTAGTGGGACAGGCAGCTCCTACGAGCAGTACTTC. The encoded protein is CASSGTGSSYEQYF. The variable domain in full, completed from reference TRBV19 and TRBJ2-7, reads DGGITQSPKYLFRKEGQNVTLSCEQNLNHDAMYWYRQDPGQGLRLIYYSQIVNDFQKGDIAEGYSVSREKKESFPLTVTSAQKNPTAFYLCASSGTGSSYEQYFGPGTRLTVT.

This clonotype was seen repeatedly, ten times or more. The chain uses TRBV12-3 or TRBV12-4 and TRBJ1-1, with D uncertain. V lost 6 bases, J lost 5 bases, and 10 bases lay in between. The CDR3 sequence is 12 residues long. CDR3 DNA: TGTGCCAGCAGCCGAACAGTGACTGAAGCTTTCTTT. The encoded protein is CASSRTVTEAFF.

The J gene is TRBJ2-7, the V gene TRBV11-1; D is unresolved. Between the trimmed V and J ends, which lost 4 bases and 7 bases, there was a span of 11 bases. CDR1 is SGHAT and CDR2 is FQDESV in the germline V gene (reference sequence). The CDR3 spans 12 residues. DNA for the CDR3: TGTGCCAGCAGCTCCCCCCTGAGGGAGCAGTACTTC. It encodes CASSSPLREQYF.

This clonotype was seen ten or more times. The chain couples TRBV7-3 to TRBJ2-1, with TRBD1 matching over 9 bases. Per the germline V gene, CDR1 is SGHTA and CDR2 is FQGTGA. The trim removed 0 bases at V and 5 bases at J, leaving 8 bases unmatched. This CDR3 is built from 17 residues. The CDR3 reads CASSLTPGQGIHNEQFF. The CDR3 nucleotides are TGTGCCAGCAGCTTAACCCCGGGACAGGGAATCCACAATGAGCAGTTCTTC.

This clonotype was picked up one time. This chain links TRBV2 with TRBJ2-7; TRBD1 or TRBD2 may be the D gene (5 bases each). This CDR3 is built from 14 residues. CDR1 SNHLY and CDR2 FYNNEI come from the germline V gene. The germline V and J ends were trimmed by 9 bases and 1 base, with 16 bases remaining between them. CDR3: CASSRDQRSYEQYF. The CDR3 bases are TGTGCCAGTAGTCGGGACCAAAGATCCTACGAGCAGTACTTC.

In this sample, this clonotype turned up many times. DNA of the CDR3: TGTGCCAGCAGTGAATGGCCAGGCAGCGCAGATACGCAGTATTTT. It encodes CASSEWPGSADTQYF. J is TRBJ2-3 and V is TRBV6-1; D unclear. V was cut by 2 bases and J by 4 bases, with 13 bases left in between. Germline values: CDR1 MNHNS, CDR2 SASEGT. The CDR3 length is 15 residues.

V gene TRBV10-3 combines with J gene TRBJ2-7; D may be TRBD1 (6 bases). V dropped 8 bases and J dropped 2 bases, with 10 bases sitting between them. CDR1 and CDR2 from the germline V gene are ENHRY and SYGVKD. The CDR3 covers 12 residues. The CDR3 reads CAIGWDTYEQYF. The CDR3 coding sequence is TGTGCCATCGGTTGGGACACCTACGAGCAGTACTTC.

The J gene is TRBJ2-7, the V gene TRBV2, with a tentative D call TRBD1 (6 bases). The CDR3 is made up of 12 amino acids. Trimming shortened V by 3 bases and J by 7 bases, and 10 bases separated the two germline ends. Germline CDR1 SNHLY, CDR2 FYNNEI. The CDR3 is CASSDWGREQYF. CDR3 in DNA: TGTGCCAGCAGTGACTGGGGGCGGGAGCAGTACTTC.